This TCR beta chain was recorded in a study of CD8+ T cells in alopecia areata. Trimming pared 4 bases from V and 7 bases from J, leaving 12 bases between. This CDR3 has 12 residues. Per germline, CDR1 SGHRS and CDR2 YFSETQ. cDNA serving as the sequencing template came from extracted, reverse transcribed RNA. The protocol was immunoSEQ multiplex PCR, while the TCRdb copy is restricted to in-frame clones and leaves out a portion. The sample lists about 270,000 clones; about 62% were seen once. The treatment here: oral pan-JAK inhibitor, 5-10 mg twice daily. The TCR sequence derives from a human donor with alopecia areata. Specimen: CD4+ T cells sorted from blood, collected around week 54, from a patient treated with tofacitinib. The genes are TRBV5-1 and TRBJ2-7, with a tentative D call TRBD1 (5 bases). The CDR3: CASSKDTWEQYF. CDR3 DNA sequence: TGCGCCAGCAGCAAGGACACGTGGGAGCAGTACTTC.